The T cell receptor beta chain described here comes from a study of cytomegalovirus exposure and HLA in healthy donors. Broader study findings: Earlier analysis yielded a pattern in which most TCR beta V segments were productive about 90% or about 30% of the time. The authors considered a cluster of highly shared sequence variants likely to be a sequencing artifact. The authors enumerated roughly 160 TCR beta chains as linked to cytomegalovirus. Apparent HLA restriction characterized most CMV-associated TCR beta chains in a later analysis.

PCR amplification relied on 60 Vbeta primers (plus 13 Jbeta primers). TCRdb's table, derived via immunoSEQ multiplex PCR, lists solely in-frame clones and lacks some. Its table records about 79,000 clones. A word on this clone: Antigen: not known.

This TCR was sampled from a man aged 25 to 40 in good health and CMV-seronegative. Sequencing was done on a sample of PBMCs.

Here the CDR3 DNA reads TGTGCCAGCACCCAGGGAGGGGACGAGCAGTACTTC. This gives the protein CASTQGGDEQYF. This chain joins TRBV5-4 and TRBJ2-7; 7 bases are a match to TRBD2. Germline lookup yields CDR1 SGHNT and CDR2 YYREEE (reference sequence). With V trimmed by 6 bases and J by 5 bases, 5 bases remained unmatched. The CDR3 totals 12 residues.